The clone carrying this T cell receptor (beta chain) was observed a few times. Its matching antigen is unknown. This sample is drawn from a study of prognosis after radiotherapy for stage I lung cancer. As for the study in general: Stage I lung tumors that were newly diagnosed and primary were found in about 14 patients, while about 5 patients had oligometastatic NSCLC after surgical resection of the primary tumor. Each non-small cell lung cancer patient was deemed medically inoperable. The radiotherapy was SBRT split into 3 to 5 fractions, giving a biologically effective dose of at least 100 Gy.

Two-round multiplex PCR, the amplification method, yielded TCR beta CDR3 from genomic DNA. First-round PCR, the initial amplification, used primers specific to each TRBV and TRBJ gene. MiXCR, applied by TCRdb to the multiplex PCR reads, yields one record per CDR3 protein. Here the sample spans roughly 12,000 distinct CDR3 sequences, approximately 45% being singletons. Study outcomes and limitations: The question of whether the expanded TCR clones were tumor-specific was not determined.

The CDR3 has 14 residues. The V gene lost 2 bases and the J gene lost 2 bases, with 8 bases spanning the gap. Germline assignment: CDR1 SGHNT and CDR2 YYREEE (reference sequence). The receptor comes from a donor over 45 with non-small cell lung cancer. This specimen consisted of PBMCs, obtained before or after stereotactic body radiation therapy (not recorded which). V and J are TRBV5-4 and TRBJ1-3; D not certain. The CDR3 nucleotides read TGTGCCAGCAGCTTCTACTTAGCTGGAAACACCATATATTTT. Its protein product is CASSFYLAGNTIYF.